This entry lists 18 T cell receptor beta chains sequenced from one sample in a study of T cell clonality in common variable immunodeficiency. This table comes from immunoSEQ multiplex PCR, and its TCRdb copy is limited to in-frame clones, with some not included. The data show about 26,000 clones, with none appearing a single time. These receptors have no known antigen. Study findings and constraints: Fewer deletions and N-nucleotide insertions were reportedly seen in common variable immunodeficiency TCR beta sequences.

Specimen: peripheral blood mononuclear cells. The receptors were gathered from a human donor with common variable immunodeficiency.

This clone was detected a few times. Read data end 3 residues before the CDR3 end; the end is taken from the germline J gene. The V call is TRBV19, the J call TRBJ1-5; tentative D call: TRBD1 (5 bases). The CDR3 runs to 13 residues. The V end was cut by 5 bases, the J end by 6 bases, with 11 bases between. CDR1 LNHDA and CDR2 SQIVND come from the germline V gene (reference sequence). The CDR3 is CASSWGRLQPQHF. The part of the CDR3 DNA that was read is TGTGCCAGTAGTTGGGGCAGGCTTCAGCCC.

On this clone: The read is 3 residues too short to cover the CDR3 end, so that end is filled in from the germline J gene. The chain has TRBV11-3 and TRBJ1-1, with TRBD1 as a possible D gene (6 bases). With 4 bases removed from V and 4 bases from J, the gap between germline ends came to 10 bases. Germline CDR1 reads SGHNT; CDR2 reads YENEEA. This CDR3 contains 13 residues. CDR3 bases read: TGTGCCAGCAGCTCACAGGGATCCACTGAA. The encoded protein is CASSSQGSTE. The whole CDR3 region reads CASSSQGSTEAFF.

Of note for this clone: The CDR3 is cut off 3 residues early in the read; its end comes from the germline J gene. The chain links TRBV13 to TRBJ1-6; the D gene is possibly TRBD1 (5 bases). The CDR3 loop spans 14 amino acids. Germline CDR1 and CDR2: PRHDT and FYEKMQ (reference sequence). V was shortened by 5 bases and J by 4 bases, with 9 bases between the two germline ends. The sequenced CDR3 bases are TGTGCCAGCAGCCCCGGACAATATAATTCACCC. Protein sequence: CASSPGQYNSP. The full CDR3 protein is CASSPGQYNSPLHF.

This clone has a count of ten or more. Read sequence stops 3 residues before the CDR3 end, and the germline J gene provides the missing end. The chain recombines TRBV30 with TRBJ2-7, with a weak D call TRBD2 (7 bases). The CDR3 spans 15 residues. The V gene lost 0 bases and the J gene lost 2 bases, with 14 bases spanning the gap. Germline V gives CDR1 GTSNPN, CDR2 SVGIG (reference sequence). The CDR3 sequence is CAWSVGGTIPYEQYF. The CDR3 DNA, read in part, is TGTGCCTGGAGTGTAGGGGGGACTATACCCTACGAG. Complete variable domain (other parts from reference TRBV30 and TRBJ2-7): SQTIHQWPATLVQPVGSPLSLECTVEGTSNPNLYWYRQAAGRGLQLLFYSVGIGQISSEVPQNLSASRPQDRQFILSSKKLLLSDSGFYLCAWSVGGTIPYEQYFGPGTRLTVT.

This clone was observed at least ten times. The read finishes 3 residues shy of the CDR3 end, and the germline J gene is used to complete it. V is TRBV9 and J is TRBJ1-4; D perhaps matches TRBD1 (6 bases). Germline V gene lookup returns CDR1 SGDLS and CDR2 YYNGEE. Trimming stripped 3 bases from V and 5 bases from J, with 8 bases between. The CDR3 is 13 amino acids. The covered CDR3 bases are TGTGCCAGCAGCGCCCAGGGGAATGAAAAA. Translation: CASSAQGNEK. The CDR3 reads in full as CASSAQGNEKLFF.

This clone has at least ten counts. The CDR3 end is not reached by the read, which stops 3 residues before it; the germline J gene fills it in. This chain links TRBV7-9 with TRBJ1-1, with D unresolved. Germline CDR1 and CDR2: SEHNR and FQNEAQ (reference sequence). The length of the CDR3 is 12 residues. Trimming took off 2 bases at V and 7 bases at J, with 8 bases between the two ends. Incomplete CDR3 DNA: TGTGCCAGCAGCTTAACTGCATATGAA. This encodes CASSLTAYE. The entire CDR3 reads CASSLTAYEAFF.

This clone was observed a handful of times. The read falls 3 residues short of the CDR3 end, and the missing part is taken from the germline J gene. The chain uses TRBV5-6 and TRBJ2-7, with unresolved D. V was clipped by 0 bases and J by 2 bases, with 9 bases between them. The CDR3 consists of 14 residues. CDR1 is SGHDT, CDR2 YYEEEE, per germline. CDR3 in amino acids: CASSLEVRAYEQYF. The part of the CDR3 DNA that was read is TGTGCCAGCAGCTTGGAGGTCAGAGCCTACGAG.

This clone occurred many times. The read terminates 3 residues ahead of where the CDR3 ends, so the germline J gene completes it. The genes are TRBV6-2 or TRBV6-3 and TRBJ2-1; 7 positions agree with TRBD1. Trimming took 2 bases from V and 9 from J; bases not matched to a gene: 7. From germline, CDR1 is MNHEY and CDR2 SVGEGT. The CDR3 loop spans 14 amino acids. This CDR3 is CASSYPGQKTEQFF. The sequenced CDR3 bases are TGTGCCAGCAGTTACCCGGGACAGAAGACTGAG.

This clone was observed at least ten times. The CDR3 extends 3 residues past the end of the read, so its final part is completed from the germline J gene. V gene TRBV2 combines with J gene TRBJ2-3, with TRBD2 as a possible D gene (6 bases). The CDR3 runs 16 residues. With 4 bases removed from V and 0 bases from J, the gap between germline ends came to 14 bases. Germline CDR1 and CDR2: SNHLY and FYNNEI. The CDR3: CASSGVAGTSTDTQYF. The CDR3 DNA, read in part, is TGTGCCAGCAGTGGAGTGGCGGGGACTAGCACAGATACG.

This clone was counted many times. With the read ending 3 residues before the CDR3 end, the germline J gene is used to fill in that end. The gene calls are TRBV7-2 and TRBJ2-7; TRBD1 is a possible D gene (5 bases). The germline V and J ends were trimmed by 5 bases and 3 bases, with 14 bases remaining between them. This CDR3 has 14 residues. Germline values: CDR1 SGHTA, CDR2 FQGNSA. CDR3 DNA, as far as it was read: TGTGCCAGCAGCGTCCTTCAGGGCAACTACGAG. Its protein product is CASSVLQGNYE. From start to end, the CDR3 is CASSVLQGNYEQYF.

This clone occurred many times. The CDR3 is cut off 3 residues early in the read; its end comes from the germline J gene. This chain links TRBV5-1 with TRBJ2-5; 11 bases match TRBD2. Trimming cost V 1 base and J 0 bases; bases outside gene matches: 5. The CDR3 loop spans 17 amino acids. The germline V gene has CDR1 SGHRS and CDR2 YFSETQ. CDR3 residues: CASSLTSGGPYQETQYF. CDR3 bases read: TGCGCCAGCAGCTTGACTAGCGGGGGTCCGTACCAAGAGACC.

Comments on this clone: The read gets to within 3 residues of the CDR3 end, and the germline J gene fills in the rest. The chain is built from TRBV7-2 and TRBJ2-7; 10 bases are a match to TRBD1. CDR1 and CDR2 (germline): SGHTA, FQGNSA. Trimming removed 7 bases from V and 3 bases from J; junction bases left unmatched: 9. This CDR3 region has 15 residues. CDR3 sequence reads: CASNRWDRGVYEQYF. The covered CDR3 bases are TGTGCCAGCAACAGGTGGGACAGGGGCGTCTACGAG.

With regard to this clone: Sequencing ends 3 residues short of the CDR3 end; the germline J gene provides the rest. This chain connects TRBV20-1 to TRBJ2-7; TRBD2 might be the D (5 bases). Germline values: CDR1 DFQATT, CDR2 SNEGSKA (reference sequence). V was shortened by 3 bases and J by 0 bases, with 9 bases between the two germline ends. The CDR3 has 13 amino acids. CDR3 amino acids: CSASPGDSYEQYF. The covered CDR3 bases are TGCAGTGCTAGCCCCGGGGACTCCTACGAG.

This clone has at least ten counts. Sequencing ends 3 residues short of the CDR3 end; the germline J gene provides the rest. The chain joins TRBV5-4 to TRBJ2-7, with 11 bases identical to TRBD1. There are 14 residues in the CDR3. The J segment lost 3 bases and the V segment lost 4 bases, leaving 3 bases of the junction unmatched. In germline, CDR1 is SGHNT, CDR2 YYREEE (reference sequence). CDR3 DNA, as far as it was read: TGTGCCAGCAGCATCGGGACAGGGGGCTACGAG. This encodes CASSIGTGGYE. The full CDR3 reads CASSIGTGGYEQYF.

In this sample, this clone turned up many times. The read ends 3 residues shy of where the CDR3 ends; the end is completed using the germline J gene. J is TRBJ2-5 and V is TRBV7-2, with TRBD1 matching 9 bases. CDR3 length equals 15 residues. Losses at the gene ends were 3 bases for V and 4 bases for J; bases not matched to a gene: 6. Germline lookup yields CDR1 SGHTA and CDR2 FQGNSA. CDR3: CASSFGTGSLETQYF. The DNA read from the CDR3 is TGTGCCAGCAGCTTCGGGACAGGGTCCCTAGAGACC. The full variable domain, its missing parts supplied by reference TRBV7-2 and TRBJ2-5, is GAGVSQSPSNKVTEKGKDVELRCDPISGHTALYWYRQSLGQGLEFLIYFQGNSAPDKSGLPSDRFSAERTGGSVSTLTIQRTQQEDSAVYLCASSFGTGSLETQYFGPGTRLLVL.

A few counts support this clone. The read terminates 3 residues before the CDR3 end, so the remaining end is supplied by the germline J gene. The chain is built from TRBV14 and TRBJ2-5; 12 nucleotides line up with TRBD2. V shed 7 bases, J shed 6 bases, and the junction held 21 bases outside the gene matches. The CDR3 runs 19 residues. Germline assignment: CDR1 SGHDN and CDR2 FVKESK. CDR3 DNA, as far as it was read: TGTGCCAGCAACGTTGACAGGAAACCCCGGACTAGCGGGGTTCAGACC. Protein: CASNVDRKPRTSGVQT. The entire CDR3 is CASNVDRKPRTSGVQTQYF.

This clone was seen at least ten times. The read falls 3 residues short of the CDR3 end, and the missing part is taken from the germline J gene. This rearrangement joins TRBV10-3 to TRBJ2-7; 12 positions match TRBD1. Unmatched junction bases numbered 12, after V lost 3 bases and J lost 0 bases. The CDR3 has 19 amino acids. Per the germline V gene, CDR1 is ENHRY and CDR2 is SYGVKD. The CDR3 here is CAISDLSGQGARSSYEQYF. The sequenced part of the CDR3 DNA is TGTGCCATCAGTGATTTATCGGGACAGGGGGCGCGAAGCTCCTACGAG.

Only a few counts were recorded for this clone. The read terminates 3 residues ahead of where the CDR3 ends, so the germline J gene completes it. The same CDR3 is also encoded by other DNA sequences in this sample. This chain uses TRBV7-2 with TRBJ2-5, with a possible D match to TRBD2 (6 bases). Trimming removed 5 bases at V and 1 base at J, with 11 bases between. Germline CDR1 SGHTA, CDR2 FQGNSA. The CDR3 has 14 amino acids. The CDR3 region is CASSLRRGQETQYF. The CDR3 DNA, read in part, is TGTGCCAGCAGCCTTAGGAGGGGCCAAGAGACC. Drawing the rest from reference TRBV7-2 and TRBJ2-5, the complete variable domain is GAGVSQSPSNKVTEKGKDVELRCDPISGHTALYWYRQSLGQGLEFLIYFQGNSAPDKSGLPSDRFSAERTGGSVSTLTIQRTQQEDSAVYLCASSLRRGQETQYFGPGTRLLVL.